Below are 18 T cell receptor beta chains sequenced from a single sample in a study of blood T cell repertoires in COVID-19. Generated by immunoSEQ multiplex PCR, the TCRdb table keeps only in-frame clones and is missing some. The table has about 46,000 clones, 65% to 85% seen once. Sequencing input: peripheral blood. The receptors stem from a woman older than 75 with acute or convalescent COVID-19.

The V and J genes are TRBV11-2 and TRBJ2-7, with D possibly being TRBD2 (6 bases). Looked up from germline, CDR1 is SGHAT and CDR2 is FQNNGV. V lost 1 base to trimming and J lost 5 bases, with 12 bases between them. The CDR3 sequence is 14 residues long. CDR3 residues: CASSLAGTFHEQYF. DNA of the CDR3: TGTGCCAGCAGCTTAGCAGGGACTTTCCACGAGCAGTACTTC.

V and J are TRBV6-5 and TRBJ1-1; D gene unclear. The V end lost 6 bases, the J end lost 6 bases, and 14 bases lay between the germline ends. Germline V gene sequence: CDR1 MNHEY, CDR2 SVGAGI. The CDR3 length is 13 residues. The CDR3 coding sequence is TGTGCCAGCAGCGCAGGATTTGTGTCTGAAGCTTTCTTT. Translation gives CASSAGFVSEAFF.

The genes are TRBV5-1 and TRBJ1-2; D is undetermined. This CDR3 has 16 amino acids. CDR1 SGHRS and CDR2 YFSETQ come from the germline V gene. V was shortened by 2 bases and J by 5 bases, with 19 bases between the two germline ends. The CDR3 is CASSLTTVGGEYGYTF. CDR3 DNA: TGCGCCAGCAGCTTAACCACCGTGGGTGGAGAATATGGCTACACCTTC.

V gene TRBV7-2 combines with J gene TRBJ2-7; 7 nucleotides align to TRBD1. V lost 5 bases to trimming and J lost 13 bases; unmatched junction nucleotides: 14. Germline CDR1 and CDR2: SGHTA and FQGNSA. The CDR3 sequence is 13 residues long. The CDR3 is CASSPKTGTPPYF. In DNA form, the CDR3 reads TGTGCCAGCAGCCCAAAGACAGGGACACCCCCTTACTTC.

In DNA, the CDR3 is TGTGCCAGCAGCTTAGGACTAGCCGGGGATACGCAGTATTTT. This sequence encodes CASSLGLAGDTQYF. The gene calls are TRBV7-9 and TRBJ2-3, with TRBD2 matching 7 bases. This CDR3 contains 14 residues. Germline V CDR1 and CDR2: SEHNR, FQNEAQ (reference sequence). With V trimmed by 1 base and J by 6 bases, 4 bases remained unmatched.

V and J are TRBV6-5 and TRBJ1-2; D is unclear. The CDR3 spans 15 residues. The V end was cut by 5 bases, the J end by 4 bases, with 17 bases between. Germline V gene data show CDR1 as MNHEY and CDR2 as SVGAGI. Here the CDR3 reads CASSRSPDRGYGYTF. CDR3 DNA sequence: TGTGCCAGCAGTCGTAGCCCGGATCGAGGCTATGGCTACACCTTC.

The chain is built from TRBV2 and TRBJ2-2; the match to TRBD1 covers 7 bases. The V and J ends lost 6 bases and 5 bases, in that order; junction bases with no gene match: 3. Per germline, CDR1 SNHLY and CDR2 FYNNEI. The CDR3 has 13 amino acids. As DNA, the CDR3 is TGTGCCAGCAGACAGGGGTCGACCGGGGAGCTGTTTTTT. It codes for CASRQGSTGELFF. The full variable domain, completed using reference TRBV2 and TRBJ2-2, is EPEVTQTPSHQVTQMGQEVILRCVPISNHLYFYWYRQILGQKVEFLVSFYNNEISEKSEIFDDQFSVERPDGSNFTLKIRSTKLEDSAMYFCASRQGSTGELFFGEGSRLTVL.

V gene TRBV5-1 combines with J gene TRBJ2-7, with a weak D call TRBD2 (7 bases). The germline V gene has CDR1 SGHRS and CDR2 YFSETQ. The CDR3 loop spans 14 amino acids. The V end lost 3 bases, the J end lost 3 bases, and 13 bases lay between the germline ends. The CDR3 protein is CASSYKGGDYEQYF. The CDR3 DNA sequence: TGCGCCAGCAGCTATAAAGGGGGGGACTACGAGCAGTACTTC.

The V call is TRBV6-5, the J call TRBJ2-1, with 7 nucleotides matching TRBD1. Germline assignment: CDR1 MNHEY and CDR2 SVGAGI. The CDR3 covers 15 residues. V shed 5 bases and J 2 bases; nucleotides not matched to a gene: 6. CDR3 nucleotides: TGTGCCAGCAGTAGTGGACAGGCAACCTACAATGAGCAGTTCTTC. This encodes CASSSGQATYNEQFF.

The rearrangement joins TRBV6-5 to TRBJ1-5; D gene ambiguous. Germline CDR1 reads MNHEY; CDR2 reads SVGAGI. This CDR3 is 13 amino acids long. Trimming removed 6 bases from V and 7 bases from J, with 13 bases in between. The CDR3 spells CASSPEVHQPQHF. CDR3 bases: TGTGCCAGCAGCCCCGAGGTTCACCAGCCCCAGCATTTT.

This chain joins TRBV7-2 and TRBJ2-1, with 8 positions matching TRBD2. V shed 4 bases and J 4 bases; nucleotides not matched to a gene: 6. The CDR3 contains 15 residues. CDR1 is SGHTA, CDR2 FQGNSA, per germline. The DNA of the CDR3 is TGTGCCAGCAGCTCCAGCGGGGGCCTATACAATGAGCAGTTCTTC. Amino acids: CASSSSGGLYNEQFF.

The J gene is TRBJ2-7, the V gene TRBV10-2; 8 positions match TRBD2. Germline V gene lookup returns CDR1 WSHSY and CDR2 SAAADI. The CDR3 is 13 residues long. J lost 6 bases, V lost 8 bases, and 9 bases had no gene match. The CDR3: CASQYSGTSEQYF. CDR3 sequence (DNA): TGCGCCAGCCAGTATTCTGGGACTAGCGAGCAGTACTTC.

The chain links TRBV7-9 to TRBJ1-2; TRBD1 matches at 9 bases. The CDR3 contains 15 residues. Germline CDR1 and CDR2: SEHNR and FQNEAQ (reference sequence). V shed 4 bases and J 3 bases; nucleotides not matched to a gene: 6. CDR3 nucleotides: TGTGCCAGCAGCTCAACGCGACAGGGGGACTATGGCTACACCTTC. Translated, it gives CASSSTRQGDYGYTF.

The chain combines TRBV7-8 with TRBJ2-2; D perhaps matches TRBD1 (5 bases). The ends were cut back, 1 base at V and 3 bases at J, with 18 bases in the middle. The length of the CDR3 is 18 residues. The germline CDR1 and CDR2 sequences are SGHVS and FQNEAQ. The CDR3 nucleotides read TGTGCCAGCAGCTTAGAACCCCGTAGGGGCGCCGACACCGGGGAGCTGTTTTTT. This sequence encodes CASSLEPRRGADTGELFF.

Concerning this clone itself: Because it lacks the conserved phenylalanine or tryptophan at the end, this CDR3 is likely a read error. The chain joins TRBV11-2 to TRBJ1-2; D gene unclear. V was trimmed by 5 bases and J by 3 bases, leaving 13 bases between them. Germline CDR1 and CDR2: SGHAT and FQNNGV. This CDR3 is 14 amino acids long. CDR3 sequence (DNA): TGTGCCAGCAGCCCCAGTGGACTTTACTATGGCTACACCCTC. Its protein is CASSPSGLYYGYTL.

This clone was seen more than once but under ten times. The V and J genes are TRBV5-8 and TRBJ1-5, with D perhaps TRBD1 (6 bases). The CDR3 extends over 15 amino acids. V was trimmed by 4 bases and J by 6 bases, leaving 17 bases between them. Germline V CDR1 and CDR2: SGHTS, YDEGEE. The chain's CDR3 is CASSPSGVLGQPQHF. CDR3 DNA: TGTGCCAGCAGCCCCTCAGGGGTCCTAGGTCAGCCCCAGCATTTT.

The CDR3 here is CASSQVQGKNQPQHF. The CDR3 region has the DNA TGCGCCAGCAGCCAAGTTCAGGGAAAAAATCAGCCCCAGCATTTT. The chain uses TRBV4-1 and TRBJ1-5, with D perhaps TRBD1 (5 bases). Trimming removed 1 base from V and 4 bases from J, with 11 bases in between. The V gene's germline CDR1 is MGHRA and CDR2 YSYEKL. The CDR3 has 15 residues.

V usage is TRBV6-1 and J usage is TRBJ2-2, with 9 bases aligning to TRBD1. This CDR3 is 21 amino acids long. V lost 2 bases to trimming and J lost 0 bases; unmatched junction nucleotides: 16. CDR1 is MNHNS and CDR2 is SASEGT in the germline V gene. CDR3 residues: CASSERISGQGWRPNTGELFF. The CDR3 DNA follows: TGTGCCAGCAGTGAACGCATCTCGGGACAGGGATGGCGACCGAACACCGGGGAGCTGTTTTTT.